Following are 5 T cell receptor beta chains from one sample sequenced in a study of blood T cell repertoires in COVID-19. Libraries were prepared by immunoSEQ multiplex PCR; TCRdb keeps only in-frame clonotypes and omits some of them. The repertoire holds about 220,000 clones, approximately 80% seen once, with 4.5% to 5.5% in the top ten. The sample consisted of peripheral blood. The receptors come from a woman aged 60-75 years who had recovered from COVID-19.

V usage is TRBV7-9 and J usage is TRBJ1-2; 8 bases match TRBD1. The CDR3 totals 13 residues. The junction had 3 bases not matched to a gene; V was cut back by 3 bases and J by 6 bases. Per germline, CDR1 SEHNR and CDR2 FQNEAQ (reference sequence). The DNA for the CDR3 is TGTGCCAGCAGCTTCGGACAGGGCGATGGCTACACCTTC. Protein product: CASSFGQGDGYTF.

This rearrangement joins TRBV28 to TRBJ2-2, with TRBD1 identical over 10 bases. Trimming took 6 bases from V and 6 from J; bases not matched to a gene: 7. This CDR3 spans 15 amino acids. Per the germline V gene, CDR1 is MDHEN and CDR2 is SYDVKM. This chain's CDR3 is CASSSGTGVPGELFF. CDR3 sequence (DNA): TGTGCCAGCAGCAGCGGGACAGGGGTACCCGGGGAGCTGTTTTTT. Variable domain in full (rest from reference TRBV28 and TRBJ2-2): DVKVTQSSRYLVKRTGEKVFLECVQDMDHENMFWYRQDPGLGLRLIYFSYDVKMKEKGDIPEGYSVSREKKERFSLILESASTNQTSMYLCASSSGTGVPGELFFGEGSRLTVL.

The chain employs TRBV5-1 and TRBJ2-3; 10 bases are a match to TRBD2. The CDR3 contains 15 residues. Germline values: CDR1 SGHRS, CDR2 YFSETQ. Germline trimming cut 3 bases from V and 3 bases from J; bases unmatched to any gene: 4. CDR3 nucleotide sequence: TGCGCCAGCAGCTCGACGACTAGCGGGACAGATACGCAGTATTTT. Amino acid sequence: CASSSTTSGTDTQYF.

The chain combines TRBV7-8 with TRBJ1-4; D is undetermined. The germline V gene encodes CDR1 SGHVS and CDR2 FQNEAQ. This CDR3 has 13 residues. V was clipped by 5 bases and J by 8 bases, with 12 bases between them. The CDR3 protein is CASSQDTVEKLFF. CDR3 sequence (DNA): TGTGCCAGCAGCCAAGATACGGTCGAAAAACTGTTTTTT.

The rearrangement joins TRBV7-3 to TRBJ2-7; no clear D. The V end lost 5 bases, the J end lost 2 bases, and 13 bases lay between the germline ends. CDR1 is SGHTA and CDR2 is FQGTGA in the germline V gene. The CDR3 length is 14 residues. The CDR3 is CASSPGPYTYEQYF. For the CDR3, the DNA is TGTGCCAGCAGCCCCGGTCCATATACCTACGAGCAGTACTTC.